This T cell receptor beta chain appears in the sequencing data of a study of Ad26.COV2.S vaccination and SARS-CoV-2 variants. About this clone: The antigen remains undetermined.

Study-wide points: Recipients given vaccine exceeded placebo recipients in spike-specific TCR breadth.

V trimming: 1 base; J trimming: 0 bases; junction bases outside the gene matches: 1. CDR1 and CDR2 from the germline V gene are SGHTA and FQGNSA. This CDR3 region has 16 residues. Stated treatment: approximately 18 received Ad26.COV2.S at low or high dose, single or two shots; 5 received placebo; per-sample allocation not given. Specimen acquisition occurred on day 63 following the initial vaccine or placebo injection. The repertoire was sequenced with immunoSEQ multiplex PCR; TCRdb's copy has only in-frame clones and lacks some. The table shows about 280,000 clones, with about 89% occurring only once.

The receptor was isolated from a person between 18 and 65 years old who received the Ad26.COV2.S COVID-19 vaccine or a placebo. The material was peripheral blood, obtained in a trial of Ad26.COV2.S vaccine versus placebo. The rearrangement uses TRBV7-2 and TRBJ2-1, with 9 bases matching TRBD2. DNA for the CDR3: TGTGCCAGCAGCTTAGGCGGGGGGGTCTCCTACAATGAGCAGTTCTTC. It translates to CASSLGGGVSYNEQFF.